The present T cell receptor (beta chain) was sequenced within a study of identical twins. The authors used template switching to add a universal primer site and gave cDNA unique molecular identifiers. TCRdb ran MiXCR on the 5' RACE reads and lists one entry per CDR3 protein. Found here are 550,000 to 700,000 distinct CDR3 sequences, 9.5% to 10% of them singletons; the top ten hold 3%. This clonotype was counted between two and nine times. The same sample was also used in a study of yellow fever vaccine responses in identical twins.

Sequenced: PBMCs. The origin of this receptor is a young woman in good health.

CDR3: CASSPTPSYEQYF. In DNA, the CDR3 is TGCGCCAGCAGCCCGACACCCTCCTACGAGCAGTACTTC. The V gene is TRBV5-1, the J gene TRBJ2-7, with D unresolved. CDR3 length equals 13 residues. Germline V gene data show CDR1 as SGHRS and CDR2 as YFSETQ. V lost 4 bases to trimming and J lost 0 bases, with 8 bases between them.